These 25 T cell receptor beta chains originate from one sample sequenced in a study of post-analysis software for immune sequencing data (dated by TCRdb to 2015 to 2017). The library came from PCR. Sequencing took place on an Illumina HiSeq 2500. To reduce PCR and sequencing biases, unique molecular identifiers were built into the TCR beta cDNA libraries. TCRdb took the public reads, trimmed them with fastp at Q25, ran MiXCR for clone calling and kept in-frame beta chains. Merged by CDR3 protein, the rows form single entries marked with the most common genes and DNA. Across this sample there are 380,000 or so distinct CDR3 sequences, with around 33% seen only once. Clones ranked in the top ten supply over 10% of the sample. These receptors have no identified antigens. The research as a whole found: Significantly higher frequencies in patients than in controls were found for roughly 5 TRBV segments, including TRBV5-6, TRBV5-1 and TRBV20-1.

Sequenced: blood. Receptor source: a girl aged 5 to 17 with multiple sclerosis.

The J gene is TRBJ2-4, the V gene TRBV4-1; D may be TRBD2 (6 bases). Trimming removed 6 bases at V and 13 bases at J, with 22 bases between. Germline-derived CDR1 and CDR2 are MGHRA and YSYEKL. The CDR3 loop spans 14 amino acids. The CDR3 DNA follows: TGCGCCAGCAGGGTTAGGGAACGGGGAGGAGAGCAGTACTTC. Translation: CASRVRERGGEQYF.

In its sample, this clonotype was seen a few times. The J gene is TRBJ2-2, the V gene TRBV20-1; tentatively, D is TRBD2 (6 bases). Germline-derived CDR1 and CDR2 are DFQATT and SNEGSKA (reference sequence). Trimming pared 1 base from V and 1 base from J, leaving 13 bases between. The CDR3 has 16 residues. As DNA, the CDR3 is TGCAGTGCTAGAGTACGAGGGCGGGGGAACACCGGGGAGCTGTTTTTT. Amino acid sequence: CSARVRGRGNTGELFF.

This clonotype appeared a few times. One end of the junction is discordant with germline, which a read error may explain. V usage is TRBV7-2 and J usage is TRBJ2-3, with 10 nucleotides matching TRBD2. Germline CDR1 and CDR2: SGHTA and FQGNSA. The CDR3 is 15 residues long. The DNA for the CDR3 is TGTGCCAGCAGCTTAAGCGGGGGGGCGGGAGATGCGCAGTATTTT. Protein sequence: CASSLSGGAGDAQYF.

The CDR3 bases are TGTGCCAGCAGCAAAAAGGGCGGGGGGCAGTATGAGCAGTTCTTC. Translating it yields CASSKKGGGQYEQFF. The J gene is TRBJ2-1, the V gene TRBV21-1; the DNA was not compared with TRBD2, the D call given in the table. TRBV21-1 constitutes a pseudogene. The CDR3 spans 15 residues.

CDR3: CASSPQGGPDTQYF. The DNA of the CDR3 is TGTGCCAGCAGCCCACAAGGAGGGCCTGATACGCAGTATTTT. This rearrangement joins TRBV7-9 to TRBJ2-3, with D possibly matching TRBD2 (6 bases). V was shortened by 5 bases and J by 6 bases, with 15 bases between the two germline ends. The CDR3 covers 14 residues. Germline CDR1 SEHNR, CDR2 FQNEAQ (reference sequence).

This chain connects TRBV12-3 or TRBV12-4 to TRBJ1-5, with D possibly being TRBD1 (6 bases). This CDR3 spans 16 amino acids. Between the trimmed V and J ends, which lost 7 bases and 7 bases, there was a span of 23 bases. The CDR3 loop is CASIRGGRGSAQPQHF. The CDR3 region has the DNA TGTGCCAGCATTCGCGGGGGCAGGGGTTCGGCCCAGCCCCAGCATTTT.

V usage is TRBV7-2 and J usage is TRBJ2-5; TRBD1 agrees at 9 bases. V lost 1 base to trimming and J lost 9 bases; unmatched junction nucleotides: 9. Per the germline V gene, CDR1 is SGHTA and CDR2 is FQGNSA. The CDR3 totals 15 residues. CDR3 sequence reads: CASSLGGTGSGAQYF. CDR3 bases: TGTGCCAGCAGCTTAGGTGGGACAGGGAGTGGGGCCCAGTACTTC.

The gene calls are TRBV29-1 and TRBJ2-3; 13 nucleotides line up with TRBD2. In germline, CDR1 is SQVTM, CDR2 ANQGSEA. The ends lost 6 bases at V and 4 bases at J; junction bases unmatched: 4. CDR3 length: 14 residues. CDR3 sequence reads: CSVAGTSGADTQYF. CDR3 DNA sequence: TGCAGCGTAGCCGGGACTAGCGGGGCAGATACGCAGTATTTT.

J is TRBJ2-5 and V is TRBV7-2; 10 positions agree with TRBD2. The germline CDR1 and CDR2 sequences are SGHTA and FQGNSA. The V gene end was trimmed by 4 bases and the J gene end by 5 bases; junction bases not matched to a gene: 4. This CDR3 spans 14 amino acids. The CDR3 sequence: CASSSLAGVETQYF. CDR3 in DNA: TGTGCCAGCAGCTCTCTAGCGGGGGTGGAGACCCAGTACTTC.

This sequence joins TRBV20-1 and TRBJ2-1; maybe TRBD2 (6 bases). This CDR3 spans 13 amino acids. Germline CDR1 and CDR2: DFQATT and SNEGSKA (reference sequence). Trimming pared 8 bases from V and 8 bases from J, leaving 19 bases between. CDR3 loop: CSKPGGRIDEQFF. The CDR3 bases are TGCAGTAAACCCGGGGGTAGGATCGATGAGCAGTTCTTC.

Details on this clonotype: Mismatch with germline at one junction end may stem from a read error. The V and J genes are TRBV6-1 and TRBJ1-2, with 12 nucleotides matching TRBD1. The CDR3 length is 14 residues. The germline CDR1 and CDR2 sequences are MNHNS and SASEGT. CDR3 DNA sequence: TGTGCCAGCAAGCCGGGACAGGGGGCTTATGGCTACATCTTC. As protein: CASKPGQGAYGYIF.

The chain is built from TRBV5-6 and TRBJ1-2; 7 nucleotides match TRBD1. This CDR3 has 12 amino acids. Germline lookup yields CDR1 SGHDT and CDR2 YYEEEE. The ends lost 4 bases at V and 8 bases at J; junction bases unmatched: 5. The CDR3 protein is CASSKNRGGYTF. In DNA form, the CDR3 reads TGTGCCAGCAGCAAAAACAGGGGCGGCTACACCTTC.

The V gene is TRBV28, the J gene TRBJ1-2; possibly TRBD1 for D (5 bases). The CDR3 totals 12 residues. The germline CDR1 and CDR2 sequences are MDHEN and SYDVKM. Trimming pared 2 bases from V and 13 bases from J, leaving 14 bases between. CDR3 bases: TGTGCCAGCAGTTTAGTCGGGGGTGCCATCACCTTC. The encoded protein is CASSLVGGAITF.

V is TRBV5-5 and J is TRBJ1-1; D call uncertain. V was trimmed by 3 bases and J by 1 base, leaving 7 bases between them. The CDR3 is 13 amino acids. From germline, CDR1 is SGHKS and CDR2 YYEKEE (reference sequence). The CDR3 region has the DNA TGTGCCAGCAGCTCAGAATCGAACACTGAAGCTTTCTTT. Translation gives CASSSESNTEAFF.

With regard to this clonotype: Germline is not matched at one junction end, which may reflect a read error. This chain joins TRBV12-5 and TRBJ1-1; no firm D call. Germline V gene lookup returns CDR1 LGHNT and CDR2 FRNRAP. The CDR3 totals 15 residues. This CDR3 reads CASGLPEGLNTEAFF. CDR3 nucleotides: TGCGCTAGTGGTTTGCCCGAGGGTCTGAACACTGAAGCTTTCTTT. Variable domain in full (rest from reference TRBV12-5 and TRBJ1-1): DARVTQTPRHKVTEMGQEVTMRCQPILGHNTVFWYRQTMMQGLELLAYFRNRAPLDDSGMPKDRFSAEMPDATLATLKIQPSEPRDSAVYFCASGLPEGLNTEAFFGQGTRLTVV.

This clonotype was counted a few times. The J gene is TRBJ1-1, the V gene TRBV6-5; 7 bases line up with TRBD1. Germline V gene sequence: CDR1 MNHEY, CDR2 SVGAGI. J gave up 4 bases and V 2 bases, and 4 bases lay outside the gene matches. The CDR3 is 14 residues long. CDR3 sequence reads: CASSYQGGATEAFF. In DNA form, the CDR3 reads TGTGCCAGCAGTTACCAGGGGGGGGCCACTGAAGCTTTCTTT.

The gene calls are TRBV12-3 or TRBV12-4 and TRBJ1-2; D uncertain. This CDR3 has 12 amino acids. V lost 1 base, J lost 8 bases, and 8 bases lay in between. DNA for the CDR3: TGTGCCAGCAGTTTAGGGCTATGGGGCTACACCTTC. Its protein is CASSLGLWGYTF.

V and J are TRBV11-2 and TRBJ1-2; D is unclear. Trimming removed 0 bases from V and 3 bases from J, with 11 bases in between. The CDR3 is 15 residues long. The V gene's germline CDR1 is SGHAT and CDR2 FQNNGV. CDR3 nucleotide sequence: TGTGCCAGCAGCTTAGATCGGGTGGGTTACTATGGCTACACCTTC. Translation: CASSLDRVGYYGYTF.

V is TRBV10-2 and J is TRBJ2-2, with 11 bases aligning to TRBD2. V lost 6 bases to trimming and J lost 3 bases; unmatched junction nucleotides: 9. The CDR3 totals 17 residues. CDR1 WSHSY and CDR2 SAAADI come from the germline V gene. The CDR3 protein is CASRKLAGAKDTGELFF. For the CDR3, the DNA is TGCGCCAGCAGAAAACTAGCGGGGGCTAAGGACACCGGGGAGCTGTTTTTT.

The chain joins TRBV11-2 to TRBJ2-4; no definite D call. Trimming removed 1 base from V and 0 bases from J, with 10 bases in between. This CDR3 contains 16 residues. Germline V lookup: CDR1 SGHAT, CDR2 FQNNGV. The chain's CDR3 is CASSLGPALAKNIQYF. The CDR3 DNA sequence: TGTGCCAGCAGCTTAGGGCCAGCGCTAGCCAAAAACATTCAGTACTTC.

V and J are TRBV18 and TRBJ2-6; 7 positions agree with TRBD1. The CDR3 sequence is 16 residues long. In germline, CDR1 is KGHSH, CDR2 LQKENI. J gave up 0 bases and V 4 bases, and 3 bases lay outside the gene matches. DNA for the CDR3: TGTGCCAGCTCACTACAGGGGAGCTCTGGGGCCAACGTCCTGACTTTC. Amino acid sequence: CASSLQGSSGANVLTF.

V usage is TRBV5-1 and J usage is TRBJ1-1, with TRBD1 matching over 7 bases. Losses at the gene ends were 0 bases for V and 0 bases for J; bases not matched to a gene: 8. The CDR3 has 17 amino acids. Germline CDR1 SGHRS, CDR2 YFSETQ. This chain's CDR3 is CASSLARQGRMNTEAFF. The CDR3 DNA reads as TGCGCCAGCAGCTTGGCGCGACAGGGAAGGATGAACACTGAAGCTTTCTTT. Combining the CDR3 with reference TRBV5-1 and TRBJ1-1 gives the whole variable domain KAGVTQTPRYLIKTRGQQVTLSCSPISGHRSVSWYQQTPGQGLQFLFEYFSETQRNKGNFPGRFSGRQFSNSRSEMNVSTLELGDSALYLCASSLARQGRMNTEAFFGQGTRLTVV.

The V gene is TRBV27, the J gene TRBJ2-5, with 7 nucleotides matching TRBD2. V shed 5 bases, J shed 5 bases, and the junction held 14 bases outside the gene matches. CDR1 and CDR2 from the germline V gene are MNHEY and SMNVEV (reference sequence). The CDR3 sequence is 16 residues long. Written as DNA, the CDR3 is TGTGCCAGCAGTCCCCAAACCGGGACTAAGGGCGAGACCCAGTACTTC. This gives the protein CASSPQTGTKGETQYF.

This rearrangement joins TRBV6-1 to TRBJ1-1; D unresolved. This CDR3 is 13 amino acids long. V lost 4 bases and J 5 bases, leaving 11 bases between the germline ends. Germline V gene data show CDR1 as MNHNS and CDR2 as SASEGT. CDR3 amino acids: CASSVRVRTEAFF. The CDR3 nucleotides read TGTGCCAGCAGTGTACGGGTACGAACTGAAGCTTTCTTT.

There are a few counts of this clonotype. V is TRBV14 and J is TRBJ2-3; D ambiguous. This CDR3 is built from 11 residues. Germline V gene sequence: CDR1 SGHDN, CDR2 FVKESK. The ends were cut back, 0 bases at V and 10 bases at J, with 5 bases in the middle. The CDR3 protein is CASSQEGAQYF. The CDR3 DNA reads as TGTGCCAGCAGCCAAGAAGGTGCGCAGTATTTT. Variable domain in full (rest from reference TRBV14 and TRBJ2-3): EAGVTQFPSHSVIEKGQTVTLRCDPISGHDNLYWYRRVMGKEIKFLLHFVKESKQDESGMPNNRFLAERTGGTYSTLKVQPAELEDSGVYFCASSQEGAQYFGPGTRLTVL.